This T cell receptor (beta chain) came from a study of monozygotic twins with inflammatory bowel disease. With respect to this clonotype: Antigen: not known.

The CDR3 runs 15 residues. Germline values: CDR1 MNHNS, CDR2 SASEGT. Whole-blood RNA isolation (total RNA) proceeded without T cell sorting. TCR libraries each used approximately 3,500 ng of total RNA. Researchers generated cDNA in eight separate reactions per sample. TCRdb re-called the 5' RACE reads and gives one entry per CDR3 protein, without DNA. Recorded for this sample: nearly 450,000 distinct CDR3 sequences. Study-wide results and limits: Support for any single strong IBD-associated signal or clonotype was not found.

The chain carries TRBV6-1 and TRBJ2-7. The sequence was collected from a human donor with ulcerative colitis or Crohn's disease, or a healthy co-twin of an affected twin (not recorded which). Sequencing was performed on blood. The CDR3 loop reads CASSTPGFTFYEQYF.